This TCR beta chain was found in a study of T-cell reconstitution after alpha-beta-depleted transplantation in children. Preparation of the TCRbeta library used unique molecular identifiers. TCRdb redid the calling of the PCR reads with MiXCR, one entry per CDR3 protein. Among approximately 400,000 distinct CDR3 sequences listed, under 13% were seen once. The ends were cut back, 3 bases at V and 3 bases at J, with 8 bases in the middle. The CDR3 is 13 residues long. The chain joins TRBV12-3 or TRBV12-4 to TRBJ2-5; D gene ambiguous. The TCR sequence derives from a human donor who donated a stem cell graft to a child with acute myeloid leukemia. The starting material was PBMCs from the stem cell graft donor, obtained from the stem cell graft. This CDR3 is CASSFYAEETQYF. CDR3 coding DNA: TGTGCCAGCAGTTTTTACGCAGAAGAGACCCAGTACTTC.